This T cell receptor (beta chain) was profiled in a study of identical twins. It was template switching that added a universal primer site, and there were unique molecular identifiers on the cDNA. One entry per CDR3 protein, called by TCRdb with MiXCR from the 5' RACE reads. The data contain roughly 350,000 distinct CDR3 sequences, around 9.7% of them seen just once; the ten biggest clones take up 8% to 9.5%. Study-wide results and caveats: Fewer insertions were carried by abundant cord blood beta clonotypes, but none was seen in memory repertoires. Where out-of-frame alpha sequences were twin-shared, they showed excess low generation probability.

The table lists this clonotype with many counts. As yet, its antigen is unknown. With no exceptions, donors were healthy Caucasians. The sample consisted of naive T cells sorted from blood. The clonotype originates from a woman in her 50s in good health.

The CDR3, as DNA: TGCAGCGCTGACAGGGAGGGGAAACTGTTTTTT. This translates into CSADREGKLFF. The chain employs TRBV29-1 and TRBJ1-4, with 7 bases that match TRBD1. The CDR3 covers 11 residues. Germline trimming cut 7 bases from V and 11 bases from J; bases unmatched to any gene: 7. Germline-derived CDR1 and CDR2 are SQVTM and ANQGSEA.